The T cell receptor beta chain described here comes from a study of cytomegalovirus exposure and HLA in healthy donors. Study-level results: A later analysis linked 15,000 to 20,000 TCR beta sequences to HLA alleles at 0.05 false discovery rate. Per published accounts, TCR beta sequences correctly predicted the HLA-A and HLA-B alleles of most subjects.

With 60 Vbeta and 13 Jbeta primers, the PCR was carried out. The method was immunoSEQ multiplex PCR; TCRdb's version includes in-frame clones alone and lacks a portion of them. The table records roughly 150,000 clones, about 85% of them present only once. About this clone: Its antigen is not identified.

Germline lookup yields CDR1 SGHNT and CDR2 YYREEE (reference sequence). The length of the CDR3 is 15 residues. The V segment lost 2 bases and the J segment 4 bases; nucleotides outside the gene matches: 7. This receptor was identified in a boy between 2 and 10 years old in good health and CMV-seronegative. This rearrangement joins TRBV5-4 to TRBJ2-7, with 9 bases fitting TRBD2. The source material was PBMCs. CDR3 coding DNA: TGTGCCAGCAGCTTTCGTAGCGGGGGTGGTTACGAGCAGTACTTC. Amino acid sequence: CASSFRSGGGYEQYF.